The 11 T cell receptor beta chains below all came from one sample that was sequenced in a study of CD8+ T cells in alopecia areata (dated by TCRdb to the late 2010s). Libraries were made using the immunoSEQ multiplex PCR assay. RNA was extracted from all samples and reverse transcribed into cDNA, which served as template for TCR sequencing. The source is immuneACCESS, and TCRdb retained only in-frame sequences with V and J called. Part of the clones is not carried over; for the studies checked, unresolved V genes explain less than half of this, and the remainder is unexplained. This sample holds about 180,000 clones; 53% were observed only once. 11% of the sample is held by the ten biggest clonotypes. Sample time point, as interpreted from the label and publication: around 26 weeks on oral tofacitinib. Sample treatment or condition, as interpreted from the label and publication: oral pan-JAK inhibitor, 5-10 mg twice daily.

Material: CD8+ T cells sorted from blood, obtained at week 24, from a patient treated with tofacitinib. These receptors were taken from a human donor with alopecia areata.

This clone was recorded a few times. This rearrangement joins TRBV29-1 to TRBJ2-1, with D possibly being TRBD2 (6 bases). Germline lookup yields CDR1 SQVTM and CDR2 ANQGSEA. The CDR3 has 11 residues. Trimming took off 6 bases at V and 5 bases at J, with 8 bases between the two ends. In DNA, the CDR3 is TGCAGCGTCGCGGGGAACAATGAGCAGTTCTTC. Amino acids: CSVAGNNEQFF.

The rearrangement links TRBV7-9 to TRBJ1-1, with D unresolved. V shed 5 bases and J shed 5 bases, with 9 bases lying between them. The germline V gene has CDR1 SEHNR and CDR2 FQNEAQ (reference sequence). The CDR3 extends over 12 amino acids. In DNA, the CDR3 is TGTGCCAGCAGCCACGGGCGGACTGAAGCTTTCTTT. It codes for CASSHGRTEAFF.

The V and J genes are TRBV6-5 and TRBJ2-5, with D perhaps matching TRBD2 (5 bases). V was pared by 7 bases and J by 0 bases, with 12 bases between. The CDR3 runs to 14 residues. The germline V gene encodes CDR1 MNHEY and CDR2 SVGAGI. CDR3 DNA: TGTGCCAGCACCCCACTCGGGGACCAAGAGACCCAGTACTTC. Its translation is CASTPLGDQETQYF.

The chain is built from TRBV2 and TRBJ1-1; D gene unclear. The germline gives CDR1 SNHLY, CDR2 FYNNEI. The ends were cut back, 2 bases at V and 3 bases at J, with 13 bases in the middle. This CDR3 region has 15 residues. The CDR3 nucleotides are TGTGCCAGCAGTGAAACTACACCCATGGACACTGAAGCTTTCTTT. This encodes CASSETTPMDTEAFF.

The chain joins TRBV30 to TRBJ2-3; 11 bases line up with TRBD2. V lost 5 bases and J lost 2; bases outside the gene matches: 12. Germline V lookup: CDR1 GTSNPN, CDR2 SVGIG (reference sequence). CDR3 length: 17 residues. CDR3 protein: CAWWSPGTSGSTDTQYF. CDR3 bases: TGTGCCTGGTGGAGCCCCGGGACTAGCGGATCCACAGATACGCAGTATTTT.

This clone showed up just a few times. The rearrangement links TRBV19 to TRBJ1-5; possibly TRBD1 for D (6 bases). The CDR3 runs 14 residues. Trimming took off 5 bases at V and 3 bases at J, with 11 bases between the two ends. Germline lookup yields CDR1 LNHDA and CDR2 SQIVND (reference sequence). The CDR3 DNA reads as TGTGCCAGTAGTCCGGCAGGGGTCAATCAGCCCCAGCATTTT. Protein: CASSPAGVNQPQHF.

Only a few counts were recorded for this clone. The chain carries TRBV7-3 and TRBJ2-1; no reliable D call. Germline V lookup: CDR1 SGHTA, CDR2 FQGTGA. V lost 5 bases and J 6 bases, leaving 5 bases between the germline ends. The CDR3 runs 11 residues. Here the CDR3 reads CASSSSNEQFF. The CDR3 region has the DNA TGTGCCAGCAGCAGCAGCAATGAGCAGTTCTTC.

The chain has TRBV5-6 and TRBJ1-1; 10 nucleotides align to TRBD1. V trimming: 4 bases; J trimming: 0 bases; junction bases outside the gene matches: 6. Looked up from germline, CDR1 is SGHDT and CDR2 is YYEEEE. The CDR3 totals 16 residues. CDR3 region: CASSPRDRGMNTEAFF. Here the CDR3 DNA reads TGTGCCAGCAGCCCACGGGACAGGGGCATGAACACTGAAGCTTTCTTT.

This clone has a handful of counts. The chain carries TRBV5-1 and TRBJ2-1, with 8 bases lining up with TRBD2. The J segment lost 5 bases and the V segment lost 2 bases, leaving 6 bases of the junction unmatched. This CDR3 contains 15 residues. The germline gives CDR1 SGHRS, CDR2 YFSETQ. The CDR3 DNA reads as TGCGCCAGCAGCTTAAGCGGGGGCCTAAACAATGAGCAGTTCTTC. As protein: CASSLSGGLNNEQFF. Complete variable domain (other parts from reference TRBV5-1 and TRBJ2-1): KAGVTQTPRYLIKTRGQQVTLSCSPISGHRSVSWYQQTPGQGLQFLFEYFSETQRNKGNFPGRFSGRQFSNSRSEMNVSTLELGDSALYLCASSLSGGLNNEQFFGPGTRLTVL.

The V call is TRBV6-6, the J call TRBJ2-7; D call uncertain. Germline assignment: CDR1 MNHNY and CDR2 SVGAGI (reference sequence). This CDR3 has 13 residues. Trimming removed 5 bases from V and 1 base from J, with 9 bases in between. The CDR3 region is CASSGQESYEQYF. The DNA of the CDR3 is TGTGCCAGCAGTGGGCAGGAATCCTACGAGCAGTACTTC.

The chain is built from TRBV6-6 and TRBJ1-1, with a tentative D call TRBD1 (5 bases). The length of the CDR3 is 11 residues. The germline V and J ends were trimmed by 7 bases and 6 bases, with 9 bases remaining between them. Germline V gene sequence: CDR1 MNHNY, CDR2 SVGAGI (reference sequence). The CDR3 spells CASNPGPEAFF. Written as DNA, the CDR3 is TGTGCCAGCAACCCGGGACCTGAAGCTTTCTTT.